This TCR beta chain was recovered during a study of control samples from healthy donors and cancer patients. The protocol was immunoSEQ multiplex PCR, while the TCRdb copy is restricted to in-frame clones and leaves out a portion. The sample has some 89,000 clones, more than 75% seen once. The CDR3 loop spans 11 amino acids. Losses at the gene ends were 4 bases for V and 7 bases for J; bases not matched to a gene: 1. In germline, CDR1 is DFQATT, CDR2 SNEGSKA (reference sequence). The receptor comes from a man younger than 40 in good health. Sequenced material: blood. The rearrangement joins TRBV20-1 to TRBJ2-1, with 7 bases lining up with TRBD2. Here the CDR3 DNA reads TGCAGTGCTATGCGGGGGAATGAGCAGTTCTTC. It translates to CSAMRGNEQFF.